This T cell receptor beta chain was sequenced in a study of shared clonotypes between healthy human individuals. The CDR3 spans 15 residues. V dropped 4 bases and J dropped 8 bases, with 15 bases sitting between them. Germline V gene sequence: CDR1 MNHEY, CDR2 SMNVEV (reference sequence). Positive CCR7 selection of CD45RO-negative cells yielded the naive CD8 cells, and terminally differentiated effector memory CD45RA+ cells were excluded. Repertoires were generated with immunoSEQ multiplex PCR, while TCRdb's copy carries only in-frame clones and drops some. The sample shows about 2 million clones, about 95% of them seen only once.

This sequence was found in a man aged 18 to 29 in good health. The chain combines TRBV27 with TRBJ1-6; D uncertain. Sequencing was performed on naive CD8+ T cells sorted from blood. The DNA of the CDR3 is TGTGCCAGCAGTTCCCGTACCTTGGGCTATTCACCCCTCCACTTT. It is translated as CASSSRTLGYSPLHF.